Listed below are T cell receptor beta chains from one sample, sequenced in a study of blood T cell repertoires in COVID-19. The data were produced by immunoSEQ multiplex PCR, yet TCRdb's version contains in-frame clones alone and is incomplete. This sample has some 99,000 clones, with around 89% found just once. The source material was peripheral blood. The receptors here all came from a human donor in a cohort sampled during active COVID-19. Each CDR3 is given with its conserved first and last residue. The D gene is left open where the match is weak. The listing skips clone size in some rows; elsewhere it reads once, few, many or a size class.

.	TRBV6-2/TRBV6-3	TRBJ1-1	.	CASSTSGAATTEAFF	TGTGCCAGCAGTACCTCAGGGGCCGCCACCACTGAAGCTTTCTTT
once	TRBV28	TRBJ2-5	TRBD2	CASSLRTSGGETQYF	TGTGCCAGCAGTTTACGGACTAGCGGGGGGGAGACCCAGTACTTC
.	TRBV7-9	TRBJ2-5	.	CASSQKWTYGGQETQYF	TGTGCCAGCAGCCAGAAATGGACCTACGGGGGCCAAGAGACCCAGTACTTC
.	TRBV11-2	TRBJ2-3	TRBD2	CASSLGNSGRLSTDTQYF	TGTGCCAGCAGCTTGGGTAATAGCGGGAGGCTAAGCACAGATACGCAGTATTTT
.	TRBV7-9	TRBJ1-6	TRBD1	CASSFRQGQGHSPLHF	TGTGCCAGCAGCTTTCGCCAAGGACAGGGACATTCACCCCTCCACTTT
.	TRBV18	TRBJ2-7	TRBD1	CASSPYPSTGAYEQYF	TGTGCCAGCTCACCATACCCCTCGACAGGGGCCTACGAGCAGTACTTC
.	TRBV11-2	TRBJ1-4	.	CASSPSIGGLDEKLFF	TGTGCCAGCAGCCCCTCCATTGGGGGGTTGGATGAAAAACTGTTTTTT
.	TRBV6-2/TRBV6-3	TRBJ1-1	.	CASSYNGQGLLRGSEAFF	TGTGCCAGCAGTTACAACGGTCAGGGCCTACTGCGGGGATCTGAAGCTTTCTTT
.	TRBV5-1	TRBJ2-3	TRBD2	CASSLELAGADTQYF	TGCGCCAGCAGCTTGGAACTAGCGGGAGCAGATACGCAGTATTTT
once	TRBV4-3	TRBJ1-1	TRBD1	CASSQAGQGYAEAFF	TGCGCCAGCAGCCAAGCGGGACAGGGGTACGCTGAAGCTTTCTTT
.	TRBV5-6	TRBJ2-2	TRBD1	CASSATHRGPNTGELFF	TGTGCCAGCAGCGCCACCCACAGGGGGCCGAACACCGGGGAGCTGTTTTTT
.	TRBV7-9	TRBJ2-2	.	CASSPAGRLVRTGELFF	TGTGCCAGCAGCCCGGCAGGGCGGTTAGTTAGGACCGGGGAGCTGTTTTTT
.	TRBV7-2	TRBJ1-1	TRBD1	CASSPGQGGIGNTEAFF	TGTGCCAGCAGCCCAGGACAGGGCGGTATAGGAAACACTGAAGCTTTCTTT
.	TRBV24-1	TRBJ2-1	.	CATSDLFEGRDEQFF	TGTGCCACCAGTGATTTGTTCGAGGGCCGGGATGAGCAGTTCTTC
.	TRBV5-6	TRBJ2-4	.	CASSYPLSGAKNIQYF	TGTGCCAGCAGCTACCCGCTATCGGGAGCCAAAAACATTCAGTACTTC
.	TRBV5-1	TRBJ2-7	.	CASSPATLYEQYF	TGCGCCAGCAGTCCCGCTACCCTCTACGAGCAGTACTTC